Here is one T cell receptor beta chain with its context. The antigen remains undetermined. For TCR beta, libraries came from quantitative 5'-RACE with molecular barcodes. In TCRdb, the 5' RACE reads were re-called with MiXCR into one record per CDR3 protein. The sample has 400,000 or so distinct CDR3 sequences, roughly a quarter seen once; the top ten hold roughly 0.9%. This entry is derived from a study of CD8 T cells in ankylosing spondylitis. The study's findings and limits: Disease-linked clones had a CD8+ phenotype and relatively low frequency in peripheral blood. In ankylosing spondylitis blood, a motif of roughly 8 highly homologous TCR beta variants appeared characteristic. Reported data indicate significant enrichment of disease-linked clones within matched ankylosing spondylitis synovial fluid.

From germline, CDR1 is SGHTA and CDR2 FQGNSA. V lost 6 bases and J lost 1; bases outside the gene matches: 5. The CDR3 is made up of 15 amino acids. The sequence was collected from a male donor with ankylosing spondylitis. The chain uses TRBV7-2 and TRBJ2-2; 7 nucleotides line up with TRBD1. The material sequenced was blood, either unsorted or a sorted T cell fraction (not recorded which). The CDR3: CASSSDRVNTGELFF. CDR3 in DNA: TGTGCCAGCAGTTCCGACAGGGTGAACACCGGGGAGCTGTTTTTT.